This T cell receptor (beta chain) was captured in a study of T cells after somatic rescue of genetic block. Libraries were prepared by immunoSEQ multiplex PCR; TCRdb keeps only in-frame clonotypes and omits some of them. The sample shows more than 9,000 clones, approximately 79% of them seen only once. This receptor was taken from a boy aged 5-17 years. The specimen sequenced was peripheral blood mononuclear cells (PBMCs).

The CDR3 is CASSLGDRSREKLFF. The DNA for the CDR3 is TGTGCCAGCAGCTTAGGGGACAGGTCAAGAGAAAAACTGTTTTTT. This rearrangement joins TRBV11-2 to TRBJ1-4, with 8 bases matching TRBD1. The length of the CDR3 is 15 residues. V dropped 1 base and J dropped 8; count of bases not matched to a gene: 6. The germline V gene encodes CDR1 SGHAT and CDR2 FQNNGV. The entire variable domain, with the rest obtained from reference TRBV11-2 and TRBJ1-4, is as follows: EAGVAQSPRYKIIEKRQSVAFWCNPISGHATLYWYQQILGQGPKLLIQFQNNGVVDDSQLPKDRFSAERLKGVDSTLKIQPAKLEDSAVYLCASSLGDRSREKLFFGSGTQLSVL.